The entry below gives a single TCR beta chain sequence along with its context. This clonotype was counted at least ten times. The clone's antigen remains unknown. The record has no base qualities; no much larger clone is one base away. The TCR beta CDR3 regions were amplified from the RNA transcripts. A first-round RT-PCR of the TCR CDR3 used the HTBI primer set with the Qiagen OneStep RT-PCR kit. Libraries were constructed in a second round of multiplex PCR, after which size selection and purification were performed. The libraries were sequenced on an Illumina HiSeq2000 using paired-end 100 bp reads. Under the source paper's analysis protocol: Raw data were processed with SOAPnuke, discarding reads with adapters, uncalled bases, mean Phred below 15, or no exact constant-primer or identifier match. COPE v1.2.5 was used to merge the high-quality paired reads, and each unique nucleotide sequence was defined as a clonotype. MiTCR v1.1 was used to align the clonotypes against IMGT TRBV, TRBD and TRBJ reference segments. Only V-J combinations with frequency above 0.0001, covering 99% to 99.2% of repertoires, were analysed. A TCS score was defined as the ratio of F50 (clonal expansion) to E x V (chaos), with BLOSUM62-based TCRdist applied between CDR3 peptides within each V-J. Welch's t-statistics and random forest reduced 450 to 600 V-J features to around 14, which were used in a naive Bayes classifier (R e1071). TCRdb cleaned the public reads at Q25 with fastp, built clones with MiXCR and kept in-frame beta chains. Here each entry gathers all rows of one CDR3 protein and keeps the most common genes and DNA. None of the V and J calls come from the authors' own analysis; TCRdb made them. Within this sample are 470,000 or so distinct CDR3 sequences, with less than 25% of them counted one time only. The ten largest clones add up to around 27% of the sample.

Counted from cysteine to phenylalanine, this CDR3 has 14 amino acids. Of the read, only the CDR3 DNA is kept; its 42 bases are in frame from base 1. Trimming leaves V shorter by 3 bases and J shorter by 1 base, with the junction holding 1 base beyond the gene matches. CDR1 MGHRA and CDR2 YSYEKL were looked up in the germline V gene. Stable Graves' hyperthyroidism was defined as no progression to ophthalmopathy during 18 months of follow-up. Hyperthyroidism patients were newly diagnosed, had a disease duration of under 2 months, and were aged 18 to 65 years. Exclusion was applied to patients with uncontrolled infections, other autoimmune diseases, pregnancy or lactation. Diagnoses relied on clinical symptoms, serum thyroxine and TRAb, thyroid ultrasound and orbital computed tomography. Ficoll-Paque density gradient centrifugation was used to isolate PBMCs from 8 to 10 ml of fresh peripheral blood. Total RNA was extracted using Trizol reagent, and RNA quality was assessed on an Agilent 2100 Bioanalyzer.

The data derive from a study of T cells in Graves' hyperthyroidism and ophthalmopathy (dated by TCRdb to 2018 to 2020). For the study in its entirety: Peripheral blood samples were taken at initial diagnosis, before any treatment was given. A discovery cohort of about a hundred patients, 43 with Graves' ophthalmopathy and approximately 60 with stable Graves' hyperthyroidism, was used to find distinguishing TCR V-J signatures. An independent validation cohort of under 20 hyperthyroidism patients and approximately 16 patients who later progressed to ophthalmopathy tested prospective prediction of ophthalmopathy. For training and testing, the 95 to 100 patients in the discovery cohort were randomly divided in a 7:3 ratio. In addition, the study compared T-cell repertoires in thyroid tissue and in blood from over 5 Graves' hyperthyroidism patients. Following sampling, methimazole starting at 30 mg daily was given to hyperthyroidism patients, and high-dose intravenous methylprednisolone was given to ophthalmopathy patients. The paper describes TCR Vbeta CDR3 sequencing of 135 peripheral blood samples, made up of some 40 ophthalmopathy patients, approximately 73 hyperthyroidism patients and 17 progressor patients. Findings and caveats that apply to the study as a whole: A 13 V-J signature model separated ophthalmopathy from stable hyperthyroidism, with nearly 90% sensitivity and just under 84% specificity in cross-validation and 80%/75% in testing. Sample size was not statistically predetermined, and investigators were not blinded to group allocation. Blood samples also contained most of the expanded thyroid clonotypes (frequency above 0.001), which suggests that blood repertoires may reflect thyroid immune responses. In validation, the model predicted progression to ophthalmopathy a median of approximately 6.3 months before onset, with approximately 71% sensitivity and more than 72% specificity.

The sequenced material came from blood. The sequence came from a young man with Graves' hyperthyroidism. The sequence is built from TRBV4-1 and TRBJ2-7, with 9 bases matching TRBD1. The DNA is as follows: TGCGCCAGCAGCCACGGGACAGGGTCCTACGAGCAGTACTTC. Its translation reads: CASSHGTGSYEQYF.